These T cell receptor beta chains were read from a single sample in a study of T cell responses to AZD1222 COVID-19 vaccine. Produced via immunoSEQ multiplex PCR; TCRdb's table is partial and in-frame only. The data hold about 93,000 clones, with just under 90% observed a single time. Sequencing used peripheral blood, obtained on day 0 of MenACWY control vaccination. The receptors derive from an adult in good health. Both conserved end residues are part of each CDR3. A D gene is named only where the DNA matches it firmly. Some rows mark clone size as missing; the rest say once, few, many or name a class of expanded clone.

V gene	J gene	D gene	clone size	CDR3 length	CDR3 DNA	CDR3 protein
TRBV5-1	TRBJ1-1	-	-	14	TGCGCCAGCAGCTTGGATGTAGAGAACACTGAAGCTTTCTTT	CASSLDVENTEAFF
TRBV10-1	TRBJ1-2	-	-	14	TGCGCCAGCAGTGAGTCGCGGGGAGAGGGTGGCTACACCTTC	CASSESRGEGGYTF
TRBV7-8	TRBJ1-2	-	-	12	TGTGCCAGCAGCCCCCGACCCTATGGCTACACCTTC	CASSPRPYGYTF
TRBV3-1/TRBV3-2	TRBJ1-3	-	-	15	TGTGCCAGCAGCCTCACAGGGTCCTCTGGAAACACCATATATTTT	CASSLTGSSGNTIYF
TRBV4-2	TRBJ1-2	-	-	15	TGTGCCAGCAGCCCCTCCCCCCAAGGGAACTATGGCTACACCTTC	CASSPSPQGNYGYTF
TRBV7-2	TRBJ2-3	TRBD2	-	16	TGTGCCAGCAGCTCTCGACTAGCGGGGGGTGCAGATACGCAGTATTTT	CASSSRLAGGADTQYF
TRBV3-1/TRBV3-2	TRBJ1-2	TRBD1	-	13	TGTGCCAGCAGCCAAAGAGGGGGCAATGGCTACACCTTC	CASSQRGGNGYTF
TRBV5-1	TRBJ2-7	-	few	16	TGCGCCAGCAGCCCAGAGGGGTCTATCAGCTCCTACGAGCAGTACTTC	CASSPEGSISSYEQYF
TRBV2	TRBJ2-1	-	-	16	TGTGCCAGCAGGGCCGGGCTGGAGAGCTCCTACAATGAGCAGTTCTTC	CASRAGLESSYNEQFF
TRBV19	TRBJ2-7	-	-	13	TGTGCCAGTAGCACAACGACAGCCTACGAGCAGTACTTC	CASSTTTAYEQYF
TRBV15	TRBJ2-7	-	-	16	TGTGCCACCAGCAGAGATGAAATTGACAAAACCTACGAGCAGTACTTC	CATSRDEIDKTYEQYF
TRBV5-6	TRBJ1-4	TRBD1	-	15	TGTGCCAGCAGCCGGCTGACAGGGGCCGATGAAAAACTGTTTTTT	CASSRLTGADEKLFF
TRBV6-5	TRBJ2-3	-	-	12	TGTGCCAGCAGCTTAATTGGAGATACGCAGTATTTT	CASSLIGDTQYF
TRBV15	TRBJ1-5	-	once	14	TGTGCCACCAGCAGAGATTGGGAGGATCAGCCCCAGCATTTT	CATSRDWEDQPQHF
TRBV6-5	TRBJ1-2	-	-	15	TGTGCCAGCAGTTTCAGGGAGGGAGCTAACTATGGCTACACCTTC	CASSFREGANYGYTF
TRBV28	TRBJ1-2	-	few	14	TGTGCCAGCAGTATACGGACGGGGTGGTATGGCTACACCTTC	CASSIRTGWYGYTF
TRBV20-1	TRBJ2-3	-	-	14	TGCAGTGCTAGTCTTCAGCTTAGCACAGATACGCAGTATTTT	CSASLQLSTDTQYF